The clone carrying this T cell receptor beta chain has only one observation. This sample is drawn from a study of blood T cell repertoires in COVID-19. Across the study: COVID-19 samples collected from the United States, Italy and Spain covered acute and convalescent phases. T cells, B-cell-depleted T cells, or PBMCs provided the cDNA or gDNA that served as material.

CDR3 length: 13 residues. Germline-derived CDR1 and CDR2 are MNHEY and SVGAGI. Trimming removed 6 bases from V and 4 bases from J; junction bases left unmatched: 5. How the authors handled the data: Amplification of reference gene primers was used by the study to estimate nucleated cell counts. Clones were read by immunoSEQ multiplex PCR, and TCRdb kept only the in-frame ones, dropping some. Clone size and V and J calls were adopted from that table, with D and trimming inferred from the DNA. This sample carries over 250,000 clones, approximately 85% of them seen once, and the ten largest clones take roughly 11%.

This sequence originates from a woman aged 70-85 years with acute or convalescent COVID-19. Input material: peripheral blood. This chain connects TRBV6-5 to TRBJ1-1, with TRBD1 matching over 7 bases. Here the CDR3 reads CASRKGAGTEAFF. The CDR3 nucleotides read TGTGCCAGCAGGAAGGGGGCGGGCACTGAAGCTTTCTTT.